This entry lists 8 T cell receptor beta chains sequenced from one sample in a study of T-cell memory formation after mild COVID-19. TCRdb re-called the 5' RACE reads through MiXCR, storing one row per CDR3 protein. The sample has several thousand distinct CDR3 sequences, approximately 16% seen once. Sequencing was performed on PBMCs or a T cell subset sorted from them (not recorded which). These receptors originate from an adult who had mild COVID-19 (a few samples of this study predate the infection). Cell type and time point are not known.

In its sample, this clonotype is medium-sized. The genes are TRBV5-1 and TRBJ2-1; TRBD2 agrees at 7 bases. Germline CDR1 and CDR2: SGHRS and YFSETQ. V lost 4 bases, J lost 5 bases, and 12 bases stayed unmatched. The CDR3 has 16 amino acids. The DNA of the CDR3 is TGCGCCAGCAGCCCGTTGGGAGCGGGGAAAAACAATGAGCAGTTCTTC. Its translation: CASSPLGAGKNNEQFF.

By share, this clonotype ranks as medium-sized. In nucleotides, the CDR3 is TGCGCCAGCAGCCAAGACCCGGGTGGGGCTTCGAATTCACCCCTCCACTTT. Protein sequence: CASSQDPGGASNSPLHF. The chain has TRBV4-3 and TRBJ1-6; possible D gene TRBD1, 5 bases. The V gene's germline CDR1 is LGHNA and CDR2 YSLEER. The CDR3 has 17 residues. The germline V and J ends were trimmed by 0 bases and 7 bases, with 16 bases remaining between them.

In this sample, this clonotype is medium-sized. V gene TRBV12-3 or TRBV12-4 combines with J gene TRBJ1-5; 9 bases map to TRBD1. The CDR3 has 16 residues. V gave up 6 bases and J gave up 5 bases; unmatched junction bases: 11. The CDR3 here is CASSRFTGGGDQPQHF. In nucleotides, the CDR3 is TGTGCCAGCAGCCGATTCACAGGGGGCGGCGATCAGCCCCAGCATTTT.

This clonotype was seen repeatedly, ten times or more. V usage is TRBV10-2 and J usage is TRBJ2-7; D is uncertain. CDR3 length: 13 residues. Germline CDR1 reads WSHSY; CDR2 reads SAAADI. V was trimmed by 1 base and J by 7 bases, leaving 11 bases between them. CDR3 sequence reads: CASSEFLGQEQYF. For the CDR3, the DNA is TGCGCCAGCAGTGAGTTCTTAGGTCAGGAGCAGTACTTC.

This clonotype is termed medium-sized. The J gene is TRBJ2-2, the V gene TRBV20-1, with 10 nucleotides matching TRBD2. This CDR3 comprises 17 residues. Germline CDR1 DFQATT, CDR2 SNEGSKA (reference sequence). V gave up 5 bases and J gave up 2 bases; unmatched junction bases: 11. The CDR3 DNA reads as TGCAGTGCTCGCCCTGAATGGACTAGCGGAAACACCGGGGAGCTGTTTTTT. Translated: CSARPEWTSGNTGELFF.

Judged by abundance, this clonotype is medium-sized. The rearrangement uses TRBV9 and TRBJ2-2, with 9 bases identical to TRBD1. The CDR3 is 15 residues long. J lost 7 bases, V lost 2 bases, and 6 bases had no gene match. Germline V gives CDR1 SGDLS, CDR2 YYNGEE. The CDR3, as DNA: TGTGCCAGCAGCGTCCGGGACAGGGCTGACGGGGAGCTGTTTTTT. The encoded protein is CASSVRDRADGELFF.

In its sample, this clonotype ranks as medium-sized. This chain links TRBV4-1 with TRBJ2-2, with 7 bases matching TRBD1. Looked up from germline, CDR1 is MGHRA and CDR2 is YSYEKL. After removal of 4 bases from V and 0 bases from J, the junction contained 2 bases not matched to a gene. This CDR3 is 15 amino acids long. The CDR3 nucleotides read TGCGCCAGCAGCCGTGGACAGGCGAACACCGGGGAGCTGTTTTTT. Protein: CASSRGQANTGELFF.

By sample fraction, this clonotype is medium-sized. CDR3 DNA sequence: TGTGCCAGCAGCGTAGTCGCTAGTCGGTCTATGCCAGATACGCAGTATTTT. It codes for CASSVVASRSMPDTQYF. The rearrangement joins TRBV9 to TRBJ2-3; D remains unclear. This CDR3 contains 17 residues. With 0 bases removed from V and 4 bases from J, the gap between germline ends came to 18 bases. Germline values: CDR1 SGDLS, CDR2 YYNGEE.